This is a list of T cell receptor beta chains from one sample in a study of CD8 T cells in ankylosing spondylitis. TCRdb re-analysed the 5' RACE reads in MiXCR, keeping a single row per CDR3 protein. Of approximately 250,000 distinct CDR3 sequences in the sample, 8.2% are singletons; the top ten hold roughly 5%. Sample: blood, either unsorted or a sorted T cell fraction (not recorded which). All receptors come from a female donor with ankylosing spondylitis or in good health (not recorded which). Both conserved end residues are part of each CDR3. Fields, in order: CDR3 protein, CDR3 DNA, clone size, J gene, D gene, V gene. D genes are given only for firm matches. Some rows have no size entry. The others give once, few or many, or a class for an expanded clone.

cdr3_aa: CATSRGTEAFF; cdr3_nt: TGTGCCACCAGCAGAGGAACTGAAGCTTTCTTT; clone_size: many; j_call: TRBJ1-1; d_call: -; v_call: TRBV15
cdr3_aa: CSAGLAGETQYF; cdr3_nt: TGCAGTGCTGGACTAGCGGGAGAGACCCAGTACTTC; clone_size: many; j_call: TRBJ2-5; d_call: TRBD2; v_call: TRBV20-1
cdr3_aa: CASSVDGSLNEQYF; cdr3_nt: TGTGCCAGCAGCGTAGACGGGAGTCTAAACGAGCAGTACTTC; clone_size: many; j_call: TRBJ2-7; d_call: -; v_call: TRBV9
cdr3_aa: CASSLDQSYEQYF; cdr3_nt: TGTGCCAGCAGCTTGGACCAATCCTACGAGCAGTACTTC; clone_size: -; j_call: TRBJ2-7; d_call: -; v_call: TRBV7-7
cdr3_aa: CASSLTSGRYEQYF; cdr3_nt: TGTGCCAGCAGTTTAACTAGCGGGCGCTACGAGCAGTACTTC; clone_size: many; j_call: TRBJ2-7; d_call: TRBD2; v_call: TRBV12-3/TRBV12-4
cdr3_aa: CASSRGPPVLSTGELFF; cdr3_nt: TGTGCCAGCAGCCGCGGCCCCCCAGTGCTCAGCACCGGGGAGCTGTTTTTT; clone_size: many; j_call: TRBJ2-2; d_call: -; v_call: TRBV14
cdr3_aa: CSVGSSGAYNEQFF; cdr3_nt: TGCAGCGTTGGATCTAGCGGGGCCTACAATGAGCAGTTCTTC; clone_size: many; j_call: TRBJ2-1; d_call: TRBD2; v_call: TRBV29-1
cdr3_aa: CASSQVADSSYEQYF; cdr3_nt: TGCGCCAGCAGCCAAGTGGCCGACAGCTCCTACGAGCAGTACTTC; clone_size: many; j_call: TRBJ2-7; d_call: -; v_call: TRBV4-3
cdr3_aa: CSARGGTGELFF; cdr3_nt: TGCAGTGCTAGAGGGGGCACCGGGGAGCTGTTTTTT; clone_size: many; j_call: TRBJ2-2; d_call: -; v_call: TRBV20-1
cdr3_aa: CASSPLQGSEQFF; cdr3_nt: TGTGCCAGCAGCCCTCTGCAGGGGAGTGAGCAGTTCTTC; clone_size: many; j_call: TRBJ2-1; d_call: -; v_call: TRBV7-6
cdr3_aa: CASSLRTEFYNEQFF; cdr3_nt: TGTGCCAGCAGCTTAAGGACAGAGTTCTACAATGAGCAGTTCTTC; clone_size: many; j_call: TRBJ2-1; d_call: -; v_call: TRBV7-2
cdr3_aa: CASLGDTTDTQYF; cdr3_nt: TGTGCCAGCCTGGGGGATACCACAGATACGCAGTATTTT; clone_size: -; j_call: TRBJ2-3; d_call: -; v_call: TRBV2
cdr3_aa: CASSLETGEKQYF; cdr3_nt: TGTGCCAGCAGCTTAGAAACAGGGGAAAAGCAGTACTTC; clone_size: -; j_call: TRBJ2-7; d_call: TRBD1; v_call: TRBV11-2
cdr3_aa: CASSPPSGSDEQYF; cdr3_nt: TGTGCCAGCAGCCCCCCTAGCGGGAGCGACGAGCAGTACTTC; clone_size: -; j_call: TRBJ2-7; d_call: TRBD2; v_call: TRBV7-9
cdr3_aa: CSGLPGITDTQYF; cdr3_nt: TGCAGTGGACTTCCGGGAATCACAGATACGCAGTATTTT; clone_size: many; j_call: TRBJ2-3; d_call: -; v_call: TRBV20-1
cdr3_aa: CASSLVPGAAYEQYF; cdr3_nt: TGTGCCAGCAGCTTAGTGCCAGGAGCAGCATACGAGCAGTACTTC; clone_size: many; j_call: TRBJ2-7; d_call: -; v_call: TRBV7-6
cdr3_aa: CASSPQGASEQYF; cdr3_nt: TGTGCCAGCAGCCCACAGGGGGCGAGTGAGCAGTACTTC; clone_size: few; j_call: TRBJ2-7; d_call: TRBD1; v_call: TRBV7-9
cdr3_aa: CASRNPRARNTEAFF; cdr3_nt: TGTGCCAGCAGAAACCCCAGGGCTAGGAACACTGAAGCTTTCTTT; clone_size: many; j_call: TRBJ1-1; d_call: -; v_call: TRBV6-1
cdr3_aa: CASSPTSGRLVNEQFF; cdr3_nt: TGTGCCAGCTCACCCACTAGCGGCCGCCTGGTGAATGAGCAGTTCTTC; clone_size: -; j_call: TRBJ2-1; d_call: TRBD2; v_call: TRBV18
cdr3_aa: CASSLIGGRGYNEQFF; cdr3_nt: TGCGCCAGCAGCTTGATTGGCGGGAGAGGTTACAATGAGCAGTTCTTC; clone_size: many; j_call: TRBJ2-1; d_call: TRBD2; v_call: TRBV5-1
cdr3_aa: CASSLGTSGRPNEQFF; cdr3_nt: TGTGCCAGCAGCCTGGGGACTAGCGGGAGGCCCAATGAGCAGTTCTTC; clone_size: many; j_call: TRBJ2-1; d_call: TRBD2; v_call: TRBV16
cdr3_aa: CSVERKMNTEAFF; cdr3_nt: TGCAGCGTTGAAAGGAAAATGAACACTGAAGCTTTCTTT; clone_size: many; j_call: TRBJ1-1; d_call: -; v_call: TRBV29-1
cdr3_aa: CASSPDRSSYEQYF; cdr3_nt: TGCGCCAGCAGCCCGGACCGGAGCTCCTACGAGCAGTACTTC; clone_size: many; j_call: TRBJ2-7; d_call: -; v_call: TRBV5-1
cdr3_aa: CASSPRQGTLREQYF; cdr3_nt: TGCGCCAGCAGCCCTAGACAGGGGACCTTAAGGGAGCAGTACTTC; clone_size: many; j_call: TRBJ2-7; d_call: TRBD1; v_call: TRBV4-3
cdr3_aa: CATSRDLTSGSLLYNEQFF; cdr3_nt: TGTGCCACCAGCAGAGATCTAACTAGCGGGAGCTTACTGTACAATGAGCAGTTCTTC; clone_size: many; j_call: TRBJ2-1; d_call: TRBD2; v_call: TRBV15
cdr3_aa: CASSWGGSGLYEQYF; cdr3_nt: TGTGCCAGCAGTTGGGGAGGGAGTGGGCTCTACGAGCAGTACTTC; clone_size: -; j_call: TRBJ2-7; d_call: TRBD2; v_call: TRBV27
cdr3_aa: CASSENLLREQYF; cdr3_nt: TGTGCCAGCAGTGAAAACCTTTTGAGGGAGCAGTACTTC; clone_size: many; j_call: TRBJ2-7; d_call: -; v_call: TRBV2
cdr3_aa: CASSSPGGRGNNEQFF; cdr3_nt: TGTGCCAGCAGCTCCCCAGGCGGGCGCGGTAACAATGAGCAGTTCTTC; clone_size: -; j_call: TRBJ2-1; d_call: -; v_call: TRBV14
cdr3_aa: CSARASPDTQYF; cdr3_nt: TGCAGTGCGCGGGCCTCGCCAGATACGCAGTATTTT; clone_size: many; j_call: TRBJ2-3; d_call: -; v_call: TRBV20-1
cdr3_aa: CASRYNSVYGYTF; cdr3_nt: TGTGCCAGTAGGTACAACAGCGTTTATGGCTACACCTTC; clone_size: many; j_call: TRBJ1-2; d_call: -; v_call: TRBV19
cdr3_aa: CASSQDLGGKYNEQFF; cdr3_nt: TGCGCCAGCAGCCAAGATCTGGGCGGAAAGTACAATGAGCAGTTCTTC; clone_size: many; j_call: TRBJ2-1; d_call: -; v_call: TRBV4-3
cdr3_aa: CASSLGQGVSQPQHF; cdr3_nt: TGTGCCAGCAGTTTAGGACAGGGGGTCAGTCAGCCCCAGCATTTT; clone_size: many; j_call: TRBJ1-5; d_call: TRBD1; v_call: TRBV28
cdr3_aa: CASSQDGPSGRPYEQYF; cdr3_nt: TGCGCCAGCAGCCAAGATGGTCCTAGCGGGAGGCCCTACGAGCAGTACTTC; clone_size: many; j_call: TRBJ2-7; d_call: TRBD2; v_call: TRBV4-3
cdr3_aa: CASSAPGDPASIQYF; cdr3_nt: TGTGCCAGCAGCGCTCCTGGGGACCCCGCGAGCATTCAGTACTTC; clone_size: many; j_call: TRBJ2-4; d_call: -; v_call: TRBV5-5
cdr3_aa: CASGYEVGRQYGYTF; cdr3_nt: TGTGCCAGCGGATATGAGGTGGGGAGACAGTATGGCTACACCTTC; clone_size: many; j_call: TRBJ1-2; d_call: -; v_call: TRBV7-9
cdr3_aa: CASSQLLALTDTQYF; cdr3_nt: TGTGCCAGCAGCCAATTGCTAGCGCTCACAGATACGCAGTATTTT; clone_size: few; j_call: TRBJ2-3; d_call: -; v_call: TRBV3-1